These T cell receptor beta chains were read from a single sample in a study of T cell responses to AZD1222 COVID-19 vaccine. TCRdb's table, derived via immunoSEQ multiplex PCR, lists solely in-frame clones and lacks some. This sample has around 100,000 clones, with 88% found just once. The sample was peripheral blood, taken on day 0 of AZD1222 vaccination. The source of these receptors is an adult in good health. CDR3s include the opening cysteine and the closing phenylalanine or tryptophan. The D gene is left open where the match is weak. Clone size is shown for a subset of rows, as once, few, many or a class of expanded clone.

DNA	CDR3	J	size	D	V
TGTGCCACCAGGAGCCTAAAGGGGTACAATGAGCAGTTCTTC	CATRSLKGYNEQFF	TRBJ2-1	once	.	TRBV15
TGTGCCAGCAGTTTGCGGGAGTACTCCTACGAGCAGTACTTC	CASSLREYSYEQYF	TRBJ2-7	.	TRBD2	TRBV6-2/TRBV6-3
TGTGCCAGCAGTGAACGCGGACTAGCGGGAGATGGACCCTACAATGAGCAGTTCTTC	CASSERGLAGDGPYNEQFF	TRBJ2-1	.	TRBD2	TRBV6-1
TGTGCCAGCAGCCCTGGACTAGCGGGAGATAGTGAGCAGTTCTTC	CASSPGLAGDSEQFF	TRBJ2-1	few	TRBD2	TRBV6-4
TGCGCCAGCAGCCTGGGACTAGGGGCCGGGGAGACCCAGTACTTC	CASSLGLGAGETQYF	TRBJ2-5	.	TRBD2	TRBV5-1
TGTGCCAGCAGCGTGGACTTTTCCTACGAGCAGTACTTC	CASSVDFSYEQYF	TRBJ2-7	.	.	TRBV27
TGCGCCAGCAGCCGCTCGGTGGAGGGGGCCACATTGCCCGGGGAGCTGTTTTTT	CASSRSVEGATLPGELFF	TRBJ2-2	.	.	TRBV4-3
TGTGCCAGCAGCGTGACTAGCGGGGGTTCCTACGAGCAGTACTTC	CASSVTSGGSYEQYF	TRBJ2-7	.	TRBD2	TRBV2
TGTGCCAGCAGTTACTCGATGGGGGAAGCTTTCTTT	CASSYSMGEAFF	TRBJ1-1	once	.	TRBV6-6
TGCAGTGCTAGAGGCACCGGGGAGCTGTTTTTT	CSARGTGELFF	TRBJ2-2	.	.	TRBV20-1
TGTGCCAGCAGCAAGCCGGGATCCATCTACGAGCAGTACTTC	CASSKPGSIYEQYF	TRBJ2-7	.	.	TRBV28
TGTGCCAGCAGCCCCCTCGGCGCGGGAGGCCCCAATGAGCAGTTCTTC	CASSPLGAGGPNEQFF	TRBJ2-1	.	TRBD2	TRBV7-9